One sample yielded the 5 T cell receptor beta chains listed below, sequenced in a study of OX40 agonist ivuxolimab in advanced cancers. The library was built by means of the immunoSEQ multiplex PCR assay. In TCRdb, the immuneACCESS table is reduced to in-frame sequences with V and J assigned. These tables do not hold every clone; where another copy was compared, an unresolved V gene accounts for under half, and the others remain unexplained. For this sample there are tens of thousands of clones; 70% to 90% appear just once. Of the sample, approximately 1.9% is held by the ten largest clones. The specimen comprised CD4+ or CD8+ T cells sorted from blood, sampled in a trial of the OX40 agonist ivuxolimab. The origin of the receptors is an adult with an advanced solid tumor such as melanoma, head and neck, liver or kidney cancer.

Only a few counts were recorded for this clone. The rearrangement uses TRBV7-9 and TRBJ1-1; D call uncertain. The CDR3 loop spans 13 amino acids. V was trimmed by 1 base and J by 8 bases, leaving 11 bases between them. Germline-derived CDR1 and CDR2 are SEHNR and FQNEAQ (reference sequence). CDR3 DNA: TGTGCCAGCAGCTTAGACAGAACCGACGAAGCTTTCTTT. This sequence encodes CASSLDRTDEAFF.

The CDR3 DNA follows: TGTGCCAGCAGTGATACAGCCGGGGCCTACGAGCAGTACTTC. Its protein product is CASSDTAGAYEQYF. The V gene is TRBV6-5, the J gene TRBJ2-7; maybe TRBD2 (5 bases). Trimming stripped 5 bases from V and 2 bases from J, with 13 bases between. The CDR3 loop spans 14 amino acids. Germline lookup yields CDR1 MNHEY and CDR2 SVGAGI.

The rearrangement joins TRBV15 to TRBJ2-3, with 8 bases matching TRBD2. The CDR3 has 15 residues. V trimming: 5 bases; J trimming: 0 bases; junction bases outside the gene matches: 4. Germline lookup yields CDR1 LNHNV and CDR2 YYDKDF (reference sequence). The CDR3 bases are TGTGCCACCAGCGGGAGCGGGAGAAGCACAGATACGCAGTATTTT. It yields the protein CATSGSGRSTDTQYF.

The V call is TRBV30, the J call TRBJ1-1; D is possibly TRBD1 (5 bases). Germline-derived CDR1 and CDR2 are GTSNPN and SVGIG (reference sequence). CDR3 length: 11 amino acids. The ends were cut back, 2 bases at V and 7 bases at J, with 8 bases in the middle. The CDR3 region has the DNA TGTGCCTGGAGTAGGGGCAATGAAGCTTTCTTT. It specifies CAWSRGNEAFF.

The V call is TRBV7-3, the J call TRBJ2-2; 10 bases agree with TRBD1. CDR1 and CDR2 (germline): SGHTA, FQGTGA. The CDR3 spans 16 residues. Trimming at V came to 6 bases and at J to 7 bases, leaving 11 bases not matched to a gene. Here the CDR3 DNA reads TGTGCCAGCAGACCCCCGGGACAGGGGATCGGCGGGGAGCTGTTTTTT. It is translated as CASRPPGQGIGGELFF. Combining the CDR3 with reference TRBV7-3 and TRBJ2-2 gives the whole variable domain GAGVSQTPSNKVTEKGKYVELRCDPISGHTALYWYRQSLGQGPEFLIYFQGTGAADDSGLPNDRFFAVRPEGSVSTLKIQRTERGDSAVYLCASRPPGQGIGGELFFGEGSRLTVL.